This is a list of T cell receptor beta chains from one sample in a study of OX40 agonist ivuxolimab in advanced cancers. Some clones are missing from TCRdb's copy, which holds only in-frame ones; the method was immunoSEQ multiplex PCR. The data contain about 75,000 clones, around 90% of them seen just once; the ten biggest clones take up 0.3% to 0.4%. Sequenced material: CD4+ or CD8+ T cells sorted from blood, taken in a trial of the OX40 agonist ivuxolimab. The source of these receptors is an adult with an advanced solid tumor such as melanoma, head and neck, liver or kidney cancer. CDR3s include the opening cysteine and the closing phenylalanine or tryptophan. The D gene is left open where the match is weak.

D gene	J gene	CDR3 length	V gene	CDR3 protein
TRBD1	TRBJ2-7	15	TRBV6-6	CASSLETGGVYEQYF
TRBD1	TRBJ2-7	13	TRBV5-4	CASSRTGGDEQYF
TRBD1	TRBJ2-5	14	TRBV29-1	CSVEDRKEKETQYF
TRBD1	TRBJ2-7	13	TRBV10-3	CAISESGTGEQYF
TRBD2	TRBJ2-7	15	TRBV19	CATLRSSGASYEQYF
.	TRBJ1-6	15	TRBV2	CASSDQASYNSPLHF
TRBD1	TRBJ1-1	17	TRBV2	CASSGSRDRGVNTEAFF
TRBD1	TRBJ2-7	14	TRBV18	CASSAGTGAWEQYF
TRBD1	TRBJ2-7	13	TRBV7-2	CASSRDRGYEQYF
TRBD1	TRBJ2-7	14	TRBV5-1	CASSSGQGFYEQYF
TRBD2	TRBJ2-1	14	TRBV19	CASVGGASYNEQFF
.	TRBJ1-2	14	TRBV28	CASSLGTAEGGYTF
.	TRBJ1-1	14	TRBV6-5	CASSFDRLNTEAFF
.	TRBJ2-2	13	TRBV5-1	CASSLSSPGELFF
.	TRBJ1-5	16	TRBV5-6	CASSRVGEDSNQPQHF
TRBD1	TRBJ1-2	14	TRBV5-1	CASSVGTALGGYTF
.	TRBJ1-3	14	TRBV7-9	CASSLPVSGNTIYF
TRBD1	TRBJ1-2	17	TRBV19	CASSSLLAGQGNYGYTF
.	TRBJ1-1	12	TRBV5-8	CASSLVGGEAFF
.	TRBJ1-5	10	TRBV5-4	CASSTQPQHF
.	TRBJ2-7	12	TRBV29-1	CSVGQVGDEQYF
.	TRBJ2-5	14	TRBV29-1	CSVGVTGLGETQYF
.	TRBJ2-3	14	TRBV27	CASSGLLNGDTQYF
.	TRBJ2-2	11	TRBV5-1	CASSFPGELFF
TRBD2	TRBJ2-7	14	TRBV28	CASSLWREVNEQYF
.	TRBJ1-1	13	TRBV5-1	CASSLTPNTEAFF